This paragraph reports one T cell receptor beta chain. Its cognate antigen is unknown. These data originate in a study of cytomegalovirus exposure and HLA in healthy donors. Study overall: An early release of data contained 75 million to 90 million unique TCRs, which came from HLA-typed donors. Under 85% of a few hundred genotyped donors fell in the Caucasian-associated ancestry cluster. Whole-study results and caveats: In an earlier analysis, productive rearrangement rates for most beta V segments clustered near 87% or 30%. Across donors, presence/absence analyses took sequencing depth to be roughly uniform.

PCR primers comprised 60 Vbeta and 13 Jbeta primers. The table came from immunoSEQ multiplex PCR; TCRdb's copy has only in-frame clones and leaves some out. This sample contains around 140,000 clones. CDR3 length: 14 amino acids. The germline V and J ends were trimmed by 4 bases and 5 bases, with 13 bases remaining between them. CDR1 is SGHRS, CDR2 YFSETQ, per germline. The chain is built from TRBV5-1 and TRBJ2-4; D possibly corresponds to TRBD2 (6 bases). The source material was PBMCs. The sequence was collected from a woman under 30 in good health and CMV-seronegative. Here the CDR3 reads CASSGGESQNIQYF. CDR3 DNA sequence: TGCGCCAGCAGCGGAGGGGAGTCCCAAAACATTCAGTACTTC.